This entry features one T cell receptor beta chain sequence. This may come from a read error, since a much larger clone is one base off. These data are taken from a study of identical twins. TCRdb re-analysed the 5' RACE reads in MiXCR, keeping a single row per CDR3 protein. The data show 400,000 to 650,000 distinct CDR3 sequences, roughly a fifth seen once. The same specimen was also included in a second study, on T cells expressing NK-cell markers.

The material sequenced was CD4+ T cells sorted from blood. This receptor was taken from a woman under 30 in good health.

CDR3 in amino acids: CASSLAGHRSNEQYF. CDR3 DNA sequence: TGTGCCAGCAGTTTAGCGGGACACCGCTCCAACGAGCAGTACTTC. The chain uses TRBV12-3 or TRBV12-4 and TRBJ2-7; tentatively, D is TRBD1 (6 bases). The CDR3 totals 15 residues.